These T cell receptor beta chains were read from a single sample in a study of T cell responses to AZD1222 COVID-19 vaccine. The repertoire was sequenced with immunoSEQ multiplex PCR; TCRdb's copy has only in-frame clones and lacks some. Of over 150,000 clones listed, about 91% are singletons. The starting material was peripheral blood, obtained on day 0 of MenACWY control vaccination. All receptors come from an adult in good health. Each CDR3 is given with its conserved first and last residue. The D gene is left open where the match is weak. Rows give clone size only sometimes, using once, few, many, or a class for an expanded clone.

size,D,V,J,CDR3,DNA
NA,NA,TRBV19,TRBJ1-3,CASSNWGPGNTIYF,TGTGCCAGTAGTAACTGGGGTCCCGGAAACACCATATATTTT
few,NA,TRBV30,TRBJ2-7,CAWGPDSSYEQYF,TGTGCCTGGGGTCCGGACAGCTCCTACGAGCAGTACTTC
NA,TRBD1,TRBV7-9,TRBJ2-7,CASSGTDRGTYEQYF,TGTGCCAGCAGCGGGACGGACAGGGGGACCTACGAGCAGTACTTC
once,NA,TRBV11-2,TRBJ2-7,CASSLSGVGHEQYF,TGTGCCAGCAGCTTGTCAGGGGTTGGCCACGAGCAGTACTTC
NA,TRBD1,TRBV10-3,TRBJ1-2,CAISAPPDRGSLGYTF,TGTGCCATCAGCGCCCCTCCGGACAGGGGGTCGCTTGGCTACACCTTC
NA,TRBD1,TRBV11-3,TRBJ2-2,CASSRQGGDTGELFF,TGTGCCAGCAGCCGACAGGGGGGCGATACCGGGGAGCTGTTTTTT
NA,NA,TRBV19,TRBJ2-7,CASSMAGTDAYEQYF,TGTGCCAGTAGTATGGCTGGGACGGACGCTTACGAGCAGTACTTC
NA,NA,TRBV7-2,TRBJ2-3,CASSSGLAPDTQYF,TGTGCCAGCAGCTCGGGACTGGCACCGGATACGCAGTATTTT
NA,TRBD1,TRBV25-1,TRBJ1-5,CASRDSRRDQPQHF,TGTGCCAGCCGGGACAGCCGACGGGATCAGCCCCAGCATTTT
NA,TRBD2,TRBV7-3,TRBJ2-3,CASSITSGSTDTQYF,TGTGCCAGCAGCATCACTAGCGGGAGCACAGATACGCAGTATTTT
NA,NA,TRBV3-1/TRBV3-2,TRBJ1-1,CASSQALWDPEKGFF,TGTGCCAGCAGCCAAGCGTTGTGGGACCCTGAGAAGGGATTCTTT
NA,NA,TRBV7-2,TRBJ1-6,CASSSLGDSPLHF,TGTGCCAGCAGCTCACTGGGGGATTCACCCCTCCACTTT
NA,NA,TRBV2,TRBJ1-2,CASSGYEGGGYTF,TGTGCCAGCAGTGGGTACGAGGGTGGGGGCTACACCTTC
NA,NA,TRBV7-3,TRBJ2-1,CASSLVGGTYNEQFF,TGTGCCAGCAGCTTAGTGGGAGGAACTTACAATGAGCAGTTCTTC
NA,TRBD1,TRBV19,TRBJ2-2,CASSGPRGRNTGELFF,TGTGCCAGTAGTGGGCCCAGGGGGCGCAACACCGGGGAGCTGTTTTTT
NA,NA,TRBV24-1,TRBJ1-5,CATSGGGPSNQPQHF,TGTGCCACCAGTGGGGGGGGTCCTAGCAATCAGCCCCAGCATTTT
NA,TRBD1,TRBV5-1,TRBJ1-2,CASSLDRGEIYGYTF,TGCGCCAGCAGCTTGGACAGGGGCGAGATCTATGGCTACACCTTC
NA,NA,TRBV7-8,TRBJ2-7,CASSLAGTLGGEQYF,TGTGCCAGCAGCTTAGCGGGAACTTTAGGGGGTGAGCAGTACTTC
once,TRBD1,TRBV20-1,TRBJ1-2,CSASRQGEGGYTF,TGCAGTGCCAGTAGGCAGGGGGAAGGTGGCTACACCTTC
NA,TRBD1,TRBV2,TRBJ1-3,CASTIDRGTGNTIYF,TGTGCCAGCACTATCGACAGGGGGACTGGAAACACCATATATTTT
NA,NA,TRBV5-8,TRBJ2-7,CASSGRLGGSYEQYF,TGTGCCAGCAGCGGTCGTCTAGGGGGCTCCTACGAGCAGTACTTC
NA,TRBD2,TRBV27,TRBJ2-2,CASSLTAGVAGELFF,TGTGCCAGCAGTTTAACGGCGGGAGTGGCTGGGGAGCTGTTTTTT
NA,NA,TRBV9,TRBJ1-2,CASRPEGTVDGYTF,TGTGCCAGCAGGCCGGAAGGGACGGTGGATGGCTACACCTTC
NA,NA,TRBV7-8,TRBJ2-2,CASSLLLTATGELFF,TGTGCCAGCAGCTTACTCTTGACCGCAACCGGGGAGCTGTTTTTT
NA,NA,TRBV12-3/TRBV12-4,TRBJ2-3,CASTLTGDTQYF,TGTGCCAGCACCCTCACGGGGGATACGCAGTATTTT
NA,NA,TRBV28,TRBJ2-7,CASSPPGLSSYEQYF,TGTGCCAGCAGCCCCCCGGGACTGAGCTCCTACGAGCAGTACTTC
NA,TRBD2,TRBV19,TRBJ2-1,CASSIFPGGSSYNEQFF,TGTGCCAGTAGTATTTTCCCGGGAGGGAGCTCCTACAATGAGCAGTTCTTC